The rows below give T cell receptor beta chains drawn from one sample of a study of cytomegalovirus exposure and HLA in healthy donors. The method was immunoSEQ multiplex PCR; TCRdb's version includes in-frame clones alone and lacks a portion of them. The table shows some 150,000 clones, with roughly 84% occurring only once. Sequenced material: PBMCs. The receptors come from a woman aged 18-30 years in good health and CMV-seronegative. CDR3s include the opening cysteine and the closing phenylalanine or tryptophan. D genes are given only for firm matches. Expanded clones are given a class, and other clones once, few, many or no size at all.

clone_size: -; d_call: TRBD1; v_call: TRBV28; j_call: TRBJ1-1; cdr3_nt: TGTGCCAGCAGAACCGGACAGGAGAACATGAACACTGAAGCTTTCTTT; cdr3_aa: CASRTGQENMNTEAFF
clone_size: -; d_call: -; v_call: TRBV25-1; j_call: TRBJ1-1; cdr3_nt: TGTGCCAGCAGTGAAACCAGGCTGGTTCCAGCTTTCTTT; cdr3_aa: CASSETRLVPAFF
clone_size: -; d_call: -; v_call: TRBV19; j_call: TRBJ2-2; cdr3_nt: TGTGCCAGTTCGTATGTTTGGGGGGGCCCCGGGGAGCTGTTTTTT; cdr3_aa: CASSYVWGGPGELFF
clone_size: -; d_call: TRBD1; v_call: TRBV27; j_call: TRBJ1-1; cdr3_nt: TGTGCCAGCAGGCGGAAGCCGACAGGGACGACTGAAGCTTTCTTT; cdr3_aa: CASRRKPTGTTEAFF
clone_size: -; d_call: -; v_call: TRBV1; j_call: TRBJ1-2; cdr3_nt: TGCACCAGCAGCCCCCAAGCTAAGACAGAGGATGGCTACACCTTC; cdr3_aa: CTSSPQAKTEDGYTF
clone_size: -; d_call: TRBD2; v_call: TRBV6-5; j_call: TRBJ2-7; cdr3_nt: TGTGCCAGCAGACCGGGACTAGCTTCCTACGAGCAGTACTTC; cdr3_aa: CASRPGLASYEQYF
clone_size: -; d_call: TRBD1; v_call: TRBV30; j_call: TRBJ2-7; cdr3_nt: TGTGCCTGGAGTGTAGGGACAGGGTTAAGTCGCGGCTACGAGCAGTACTTC; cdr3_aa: CAWSVGTGLSRGYEQYF
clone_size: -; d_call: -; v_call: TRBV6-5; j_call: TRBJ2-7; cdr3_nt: TGTGCCAGCAGTTACTCGATTGGGCACCAAAACTACGAGCAGTACTTC; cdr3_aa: CASSYSIGHQNYEQYF
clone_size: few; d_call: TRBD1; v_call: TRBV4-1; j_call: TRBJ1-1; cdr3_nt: TGCGCCAGCGCACCGGGACAGGGTTCTTGGGGAGCTTTCTTT; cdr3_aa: CASAPGQGSWGAFF
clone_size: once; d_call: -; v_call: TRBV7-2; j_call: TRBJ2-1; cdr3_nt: TGTGCCAGCAGCTTAGTCCTCGGTGTCTACAATGAGCAGTTCTTC; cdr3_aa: CASSLVLGVYNEQFF
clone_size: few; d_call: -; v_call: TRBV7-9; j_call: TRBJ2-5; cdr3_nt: TGTGCCAGCAGCCCTCCTAAGGCGTCGGGCCAAGAGACCCAGTACTTC; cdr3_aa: CASSPPKASGQETQYF
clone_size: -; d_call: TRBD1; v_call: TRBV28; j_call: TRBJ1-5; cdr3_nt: TGTGCCAGCAGTTTGAGACAGGGGCCCCTTCCCCAGCATTTT; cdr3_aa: CASSLRQGPLPQHF
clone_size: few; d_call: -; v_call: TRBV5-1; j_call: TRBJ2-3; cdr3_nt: TGCGCCAGCAGCGATACAGCAGGCACAGATACGCAGTATTTT; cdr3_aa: CASSDTAGTDTQYF
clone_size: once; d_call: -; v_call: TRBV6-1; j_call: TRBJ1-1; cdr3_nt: TGTGCCAGCAGGGAACTTTTCGACACTGAAGCTTTCTTT; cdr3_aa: CASRELFDTEAFF
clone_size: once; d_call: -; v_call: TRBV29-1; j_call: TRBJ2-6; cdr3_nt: TGCAGCGTCCGAGGGGGCGGGGGGAGCTCTGGGGCCAACGTCCTGACTTTC; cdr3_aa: CSVRGGGGSSGANVLTF
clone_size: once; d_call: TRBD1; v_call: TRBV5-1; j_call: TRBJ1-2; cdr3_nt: TGCGCCAGCAGCGGGGGACAGACCTATGGCTACACCTTC; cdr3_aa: CASSGGQTYGYTF
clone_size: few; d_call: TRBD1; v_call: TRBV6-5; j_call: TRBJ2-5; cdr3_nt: TGTGCCAGCAGGCGCCGGGACAGGTCTCAAGAGACCCAGTACTTC; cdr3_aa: CASRRRDRSQETQYF
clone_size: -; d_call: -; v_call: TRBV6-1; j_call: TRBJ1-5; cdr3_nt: TGTGCCAGCGGGAGATCTTATCAGCCCCAGCATTTT; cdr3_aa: CASGRSYQPQHF
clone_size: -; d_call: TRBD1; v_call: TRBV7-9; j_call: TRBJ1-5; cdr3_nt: TGTGCCAGCAGCATACTTGGACAGGGTGGTAGTCAGCCCCAGCATTTT; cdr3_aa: CASSILGQGGSQPQHF
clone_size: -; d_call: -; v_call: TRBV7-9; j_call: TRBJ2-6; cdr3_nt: TGTGCCAGCAGCTTAGCTCGAGGCCACTCTGGGGCCAACGTCCTGACTTTC; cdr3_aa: CASSLARGHSGANVLTF
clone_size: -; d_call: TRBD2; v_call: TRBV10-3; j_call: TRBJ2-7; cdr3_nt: TGTGCCATCAGCGAGCTAGCGGGGGGGCTTGGAGAGCAGTACTTC; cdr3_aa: CAISELAGGLGEQYF
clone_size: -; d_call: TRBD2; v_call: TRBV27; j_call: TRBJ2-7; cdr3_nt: TGTGCCAGCAGTTCCCTTCTAGCGGGGTCCTACGAGCAGTACTTC; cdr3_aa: CASSSLLAGSYEQYF
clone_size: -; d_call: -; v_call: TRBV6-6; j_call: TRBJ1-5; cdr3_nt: TGTGCCAGCAAACGCCCCGGAGAGGGTCAGCCCCAGCATTTT; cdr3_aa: CASKRPGEGQPQHF
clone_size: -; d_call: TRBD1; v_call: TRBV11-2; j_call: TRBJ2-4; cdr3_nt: TGTGCCAGCTCTAGACAGGGCTCGAACATTCAGTACTTC; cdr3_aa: CASSRQGSNIQYF
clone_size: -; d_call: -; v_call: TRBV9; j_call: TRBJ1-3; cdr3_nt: TGTGCCAGCAGCGTAGGGCGACAGCTGAACTCTGGAAACACCATATATTTT; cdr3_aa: CASSVGRQLNSGNTIYF
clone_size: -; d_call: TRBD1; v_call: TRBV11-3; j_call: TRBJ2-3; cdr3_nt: TGTGCCAGCAGCCCGGGACAGCTAAGCACAGATACGCAGTATTTT; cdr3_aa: CASSPGQLSTDTQYF
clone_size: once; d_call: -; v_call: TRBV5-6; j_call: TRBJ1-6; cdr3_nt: TGTGCCAGCAGCTTGGGGGAGGTTCTCCAGCTCCACTTT; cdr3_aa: CASSLGEVLQLHF
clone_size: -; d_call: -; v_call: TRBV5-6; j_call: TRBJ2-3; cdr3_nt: TGTGCCAGCAGCTTGAACAGGGTCACAGATACGCAGTATTTT; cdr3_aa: CASSLNRVTDTQYF
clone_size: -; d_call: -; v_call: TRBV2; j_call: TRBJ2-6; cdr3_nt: TGTGCCAGCAGGGCGGGGCAGGGGGTTGCAGGGGCCAACGTCCTGACTTTC; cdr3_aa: CASRAGQGVAGANVLTF
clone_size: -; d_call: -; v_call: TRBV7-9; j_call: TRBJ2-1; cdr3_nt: TGTTCCAGCAGCTTATCCCACAGCACATATACCTACAATGAGCAGTTCTTC; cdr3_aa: CSSSLSHSTYTYNEQFF
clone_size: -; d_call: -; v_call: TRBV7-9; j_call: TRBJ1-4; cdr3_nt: TGTTCCAGCAGCCCTTCGACTTGGGAACTGTTTTTT; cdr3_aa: CSSSPSTWELFF
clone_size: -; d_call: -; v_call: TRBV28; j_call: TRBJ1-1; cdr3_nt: TGTGCCAGCAGTTTCGCCCGGGACATGAACACTGAAGCTTTCTTT; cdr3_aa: CASSFARDMNTEAFF
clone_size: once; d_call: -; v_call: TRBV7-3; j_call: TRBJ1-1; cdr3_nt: TGTGCCAGCAGCCGGACAGAGAACACTGAAGCTTTCTTT; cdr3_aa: CASSRTENTEAFF
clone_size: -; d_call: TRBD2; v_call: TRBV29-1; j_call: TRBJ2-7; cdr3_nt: TGCAGCGTCCGAGTGGCTAGCGGGGACTACAGGGACGAGCAGTACTTC; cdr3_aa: CSVRVASGDYRDEQYF
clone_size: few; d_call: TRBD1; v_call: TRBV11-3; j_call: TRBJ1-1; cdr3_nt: TGTGCCAGCAGCTTAGGACAGGGGACTGAAGCTTTCTTT; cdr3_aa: CASSLGQGTEAFF
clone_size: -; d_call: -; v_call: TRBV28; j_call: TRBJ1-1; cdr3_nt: TGTGCCAGCAGGGGGCCTAGGAGTCTTGAAGCTTTCTTT; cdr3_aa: CASRGPRSLEAFF
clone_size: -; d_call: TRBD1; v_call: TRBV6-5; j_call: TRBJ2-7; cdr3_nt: TGTGCCAGCAGACCCCTCGGGACAGCCTACGAGCAGTACTTC; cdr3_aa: CASRPLGTAYEQYF
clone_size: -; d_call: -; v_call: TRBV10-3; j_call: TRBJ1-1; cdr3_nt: TGTGCCATCTCCCCGGACAGCCTAGTTCGCATGAACACTGAAGCTTTCTTT; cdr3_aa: CAISPDSLVRMNTEAFF
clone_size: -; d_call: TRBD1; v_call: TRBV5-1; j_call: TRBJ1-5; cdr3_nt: TGCGCCAGCAGCTTGGGGACAGGGGTTCATCAGCCCCAGCATTTT; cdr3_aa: CASSLGTGVHQPQHF
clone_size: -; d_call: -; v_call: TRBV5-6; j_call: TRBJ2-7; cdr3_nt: TGTGCCAGCAGCTGGGGGGACTCCTACGAGCAGTACTTC; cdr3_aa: CASSWGDSYEQYF
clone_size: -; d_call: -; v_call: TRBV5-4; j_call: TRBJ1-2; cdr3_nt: TGTGCCAGCAGCTTGGATGGTGAAGGGGGTATGCGAGGCTACACCTTC; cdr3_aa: CASSLDGEGGMRGYTF
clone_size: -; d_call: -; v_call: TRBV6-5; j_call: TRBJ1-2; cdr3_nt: TGTGCCAGCAGTTACTCGGGGGCTTTTGGCTACACCTTC; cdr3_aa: CASSYSGAFGYTF
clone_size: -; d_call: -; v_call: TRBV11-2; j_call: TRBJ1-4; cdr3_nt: TGTGCCAGCAGCGTGAGGACAGAACAAAAACTGTTTTTT; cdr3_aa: CASSVRTEQKLFF
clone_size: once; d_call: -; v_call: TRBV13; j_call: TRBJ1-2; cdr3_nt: TGTGCCAGCAGCCCAGGGCTACCCCCTGGGGGCTACACCTTC; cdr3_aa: CASSPGLPPGGYTF
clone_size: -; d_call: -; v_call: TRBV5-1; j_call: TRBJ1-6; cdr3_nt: TGCGCCAGCAGCTTGGGGCGCAGCGCTGTTGTGAATAATTCACCCCTCCACTTT; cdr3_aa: CASSLGRSAVVNNSPLHF
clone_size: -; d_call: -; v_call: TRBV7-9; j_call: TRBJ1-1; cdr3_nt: TGTGCCAGCAGCCTAGAGACCGGGGAGGCTTTCTTT; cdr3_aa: CASSLETGEAFF
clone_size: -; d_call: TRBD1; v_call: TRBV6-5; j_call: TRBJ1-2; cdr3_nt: TGTGCCAGCAGTTACTCTCGGACAGGGAACTATGGCTACACCTTC; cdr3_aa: CASSYSRTGNYGYTF
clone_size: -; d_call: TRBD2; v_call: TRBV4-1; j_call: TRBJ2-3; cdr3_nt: TGCGCCAGCAGCCAAGATTTAGGACTAGCGGGGGGGAGGAAAGATACGCAGTATTTT; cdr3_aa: CASSQDLGLAGGRKDTQYF
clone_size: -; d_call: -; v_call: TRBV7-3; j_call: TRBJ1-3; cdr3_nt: TGTGCCAGCAGCTTACAGGGTTCTGGAAACACCATATATTTT; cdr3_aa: CASSLQGSGNTIYF
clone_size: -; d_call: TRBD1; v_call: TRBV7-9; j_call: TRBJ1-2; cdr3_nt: TGTGCCAGCAATTTGGGACAGGGGGTTACTAGCGGGTATGGCTACACCTTC; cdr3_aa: CASNLGQGVTSGYGYTF
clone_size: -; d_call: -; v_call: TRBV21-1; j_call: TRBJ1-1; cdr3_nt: TGTGCCAGCACCACCCCCCCGGGTGATACTGAAGCTTTCTTT; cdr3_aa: CASTTPPGDTEAFF
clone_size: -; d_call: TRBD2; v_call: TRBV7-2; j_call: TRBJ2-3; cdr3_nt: TGTGCCAGCAGCCCCTCCCCCTTATTAGCGGGGTTCACAGATACGCAGTATTTT; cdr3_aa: CASSPSPLLAGFTDTQYF
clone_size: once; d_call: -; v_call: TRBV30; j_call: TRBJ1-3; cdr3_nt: TGTGCCTGGACCTCCGAGCGGGCCTCCCGCGGGATATATTTT; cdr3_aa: CAWTSERASRGIYF
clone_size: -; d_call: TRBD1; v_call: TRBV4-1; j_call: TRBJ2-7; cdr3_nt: TGCGCCAGCAGCCACCTACAGGGGGCGTCCTACGAGCAGTACTTC; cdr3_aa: CASSHLQGASYEQYF